The following is a TCR beta chain sequence with its context. This clone's antigen is unknown. No much larger clone is present one base from it, and per-base qualities are unavailable. The sample originates from a study of CD8 T cells in Susac syndrome (dated by TCRdb to about 2019). Study-wide context: The study used repertoire sequencing to test whether antigen drove CD8+ T cell activation and differentiation in Susac syndrome. The clonality of the CD8+ T cell repertoire was compared across more than 9 healthy donors, some 14 Susac syndrome patients and under 18 multiple sclerosis patients.

The paper as a whole reports these results and caveats: The study acknowledged that relatively few individuals were included in the TCR sequencing and HLA analysis.

High-throughput TCR beta sequencing profiled peripheral blood CD8+ and CD4+ T cells from healthy donors, Susac syndrome patients and multiple sclerosis patients. Multiple sclerosis controls were treatment-naive patients with stable or active relapsing-remitting disease fulfilling revised McDonald criteria. Bulk CD8+ and CD4+ T cells were purified magnetically by negative isolation, whereas CD8+ TEMRA cells were enriched by FACS. Blood was drawn into EDTA tubes, processed within 24 hours, and PBMCs were isolated by density gradient centrifugation. PBMCs intended for TCR sequencing were cryopreserved in liquid nitrogen and thawed later in a water bath at 37 degrees C. The sorted or isolated CD4+, CD8+ and CD8+ TEMRA cells had a purity of 90% or higher. Between the V and J ends, shortened by 0 bases and 5 bases respectively, the junction contains 14 bases. CDR1 and CDR2 are read off the germline V gene as SQVTM and ANQGSEA. Including the terminal cysteine and phenylalanine, the CDR3 comprises 15 residues. The entry retains the CDR3 DNA only, 45 bases that are in frame from base 1.

RNA was extracted using the RNeasy kit, and roughly 0.5 to 1 ug of the RNA was reverse transcribed with random hexamers. TCR beta CDR3 regions were amplified with the immunoSEQ multiplex PCR assay covering 54 Vbeta and 13 Jbeta segments. PCR amplification bias was corrected using a synthetic template baseline for primer optimization and computational correction. In the original analysis: Only productive sequences were kept, with reads annotated to V, D and J genes according to IMGT and analyzed in immunoSEQ Analyzer. Clonality was computed as one minus Shannon entropy normalized by log2 of the number of productive unique sequences. For each patient and control, public and private clones were evaluated within the 100 most prevalent clones. Clones were defined as Susac-specific if absent from the healthy and MS cohorts, from around 1,000 published viral clones and from other ImmuneACCESS disease sequences. The raw public reads went through TCRdb reprocessing: fastp at Q25, MiXCR clone calling, in-frame beta chains kept. Rows merge per CDR3 protein into single entries with the most common DNA and genes. TCRdb's processing, not the study's, gives the V and J calls here. The sample includes under 550,000 distinct CDR3 sequences, with more than 70% observed a single time. The ten top clones hold under 0.15% of the sample.

The chain uses TRBV29-1 and TRBJ2-1; a weak D assignment points to TRBD2 (5 bases agree). The sample consisted of CD8+ T cells from PBMCs. This clonotype was sampled from a human donor with multiple sclerosis. The CDR3 protein sequence reads: CSVEDRGGLDNEQFF. The sequenced DNA is TGCAGCGTTGAAGATCGAGGAGGCCTAGACAATGAGCAGTTCTTC.